This T cell receptor beta chain was sequenced in a study of neoadjuvant nivolumab and ipilimumab in lung cancer. Turning to the study itself: Patients got nivolumab 3 mg/kg on days 1, 15 and 29; combination added ipilimumab 1 mg/kg day 1. Study-level points and caveats: Only a single major-pathologic-response sample was available for clonality analysis. Resected tumors had greater TCR richness and clonality than uninvolved lung. Only two of four nivolumab-treated tumors gained richness and clonality by surgery.

Regarding this clone: Its antigen is as yet unknown.

TCRdb keeps only in-frame clones here, not all; method: immunoSEQ multiplex PCR. The sample shows roughly 13,000 clones, around 70% of them seen only once. Germline-derived CDR1 and CDR2 are MNHEY and SVGAGI. The CDR3 loop spans 15 amino acids. Trimming removed 5 bases at V and 6 bases at J, with 19 bases between. This chain joins TRBV6-5 and TRBJ2-5, with D perhaps matching TRBD1 (6 bases). The source was peripheral blood, collected after neoadjuvant nivolumab, alone or with ipilimumab, at or shortly before surgery. The TCR sequence derives from an adult with non-small cell lung cancer. Here the CDR3 reads CASSRFDQGRQTQYF. DNA for the CDR3: TGTGCCAGCAGTAGGTTTGATCAGGGGAGACAGACCCAGTACTTC.